The 20 T cell receptor beta chains below were found in one sample sequenced in a study of blood T cell repertoires in COVID-19. Sequenced by immunoSEQ multiplex PCR; TCRdb stores in-frame clones only, minus some. The data contain 100,000 or so clones, approximately 62% of them singletons. The source material was peripheral blood. Receptors originate from a man older than 75 with acute or convalescent COVID-19.

V and J are TRBV4-3 and TRBJ2-5, with D unresolved. Germline CDR1 and CDR2: LGHNA and YSLEER. The CDR3 is made up of 14 amino acids. The V gene lost 4 bases and the J gene lost 0 bases, with 9 bases spanning the gap. This CDR3 reads CASSLSPYQETQYF. CDR3 sequence (DNA): TGCGCCAGCAGCCTATCTCCGTACCAAGAGACCCAGTACTTC.

The V and J genes are TRBV6-2 or TRBV6-3 and TRBJ2-2; D gene ambiguous. The CDR3 is 13 amino acids. Germline CDR1 MNHEY, CDR2 SVGEGT. With 6 bases removed from V and 4 bases from J, the gap between germline ends came to 9 bases. The CDR3 sequence is CASSPLSTGELFF. The CDR3 DNA sequence: TGTGCCAGCAGCCCTTTGAGCACCGGGGAGCTGTTTTTT.

The rearrangement links TRBV2 to TRBJ2-5, with 8 bases identical to TRBD2. CDR1 and CDR2 (germline): SNHLY, FYNNEI. The CDR3 has 14 amino acids. V lost 6 bases, J lost 3 bases, and 6 bases stayed unmatched. The CDR3 DNA follows: TGTGCCAGCAGACAGACTAGCGAGAAAGAGACCCAGTACTTC. It translates to CASRQTSEKETQYF.

V gene TRBV18 combines with J gene TRBJ2-1; D call uncertain. The V gene's germline CDR1 is KGHSH and CDR2 LQKENI. V lost 3 bases and J lost 1, with 4 bases in between. The CDR3 is 13 amino acids. The CDR3 spells CASSPGSYNEQFF. The CDR3 nucleotides are TGTGCCAGCTCACCCGGGTCCTACAATGAGCAGTTCTTC. Looking up the rest from reference TRBV18 and TRBJ2-1 gives the full variable domain: NAGVMQNPRHLVRRRGQEARLRCSPMKGHSHVYWYRQLPEEGLKFMVYLQKENIIDESGMPKERFSAEFPKEGPSILRIQQVVRGDSAAYFCASSPGSYNEQFFGPGTRLTVL.

This clone has a handful of counts. The V and J genes are TRBV7-3 and TRBJ1-1, with D possibly matching TRBD1 (5 bases). The CDR3 covers 13 residues. Trimming cost V 2 bases and J 5 bases, with 9 bases left between them. Germline CDR1 reads SGHTA; CDR2 reads FQGTGA. The CDR3 sequence: CASSLQEGTEAFF. The CDR3 region has the DNA TGTGCCAGCAGCTTACAGGAGGGGACTGAAGCTTTCTTT.

The chain joins TRBV18 to TRBJ2-7; D is undetermined. The CDR3 covers 14 residues. The V gene lost 5 bases and the J gene lost 0 bases, with 11 bases spanning the gap. Germline V lookup: CDR1 KGHSH, CDR2 LQKENI. In nucleotides, the CDR3 is TGTGCCAGCTCATTTGAGTTCGCCTCCTACGAGCAGTACTTC. This sequence encodes CASSFEFASYEQYF.

The chain has TRBV5-4 and TRBJ1-1; 10 nucleotides agree with TRBD1. The CDR3 contains 16 residues. V trimming: 4 bases; J trimming: 0 bases; junction bases outside the gene matches: 6. In germline, CDR1 is SGHNT, CDR2 YYREEE (reference sequence). CDR3: CASSPPGQGLNTEAFF. The DNA of the CDR3 is TGTGCCAGCAGCCCGCCGGGACAGGGGTTGAACACTGAAGCTTTCTTT.

V gene TRBV9 combines with J gene TRBJ2-7, with D maybe TRBD2 (5 bases). V was cut by 0 bases and J by 7 bases, with 11 bases left in between. This CDR3 contains 13 residues. Looked up from germline, CDR1 is SGDLS and CDR2 is YYNGEE. Written as DNA, the CDR3 is TGTGCCAGCAGCGTAGGTTTCGGAGGAGAGCAGTACTTC. It translates to CASSVGFGGEQYF. Looking up the rest from reference TRBV9 and TRBJ2-7 gives the full variable domain: DSGVTQTPKHLITATGQRVTLRCSPRSGDLSVYWYQQSLDQGLQFLIQYYNGEERAKGNILERFSAQQFPDLHSELNLSSLELGDSALYFCASSVGFGGEQYFGPGTRLTVT.

In its sample, this clone was seen a few times. The genes are TRBV28 and TRBJ1-3; tentatively, D is TRBD1 (6 bases). The CDR3 consists of 13 residues. Trimming took 2 bases from V and 9 from J, leaving 11 bases between them. Germline loops: CDR1 MDHEN, CDR2 SYDVKM. CDR3 region: CASSLAGGGTIYF. As DNA, the CDR3 is TGTGCCAGCAGTTTAGCGGGGGGCGGCACCATATATTTT.

The V and J genes are TRBV29-1 and TRBJ2-6, with D possibly being TRBD1 (6 bases). Germline V gene lookup returns CDR1 SQVTM and CDR2 ANQGSEA. The V gene lost 6 bases and the J gene lost 0 bases, with 12 bases spanning the gap. There are 15 residues in the CDR3. The CDR3 protein is CSVATGSSGANVLTF. The DNA of the CDR3 is TGCAGCGTCGCCACAGGGAGCTCTGGGGCCAACGTCCTGACTTTC.

The chain links TRBV3-1 (or the pseudogene TRBV3-2) to TRBJ1-1; no reliable D call. V was clipped by 6 bases and J by 0 bases, with 11 bases between them. Per germline, CDR1 LGHDT and CDR2 YNNKEL (reference sequence). The CDR3 consists of 14 residues. CDR3 DNA sequence: TGTGCCAGCAGTCCTTACGGGGTGAACACTGAAGCTTTCTTT. As protein: CASSPYGVNTEAFF.

The chain recombines TRBV7-9 with TRBJ1-5, with TRBD1 matching 12 bases. CDR1 and CDR2 from the germline V gene are SEHNR and FQNEAQ (reference sequence). V was clipped by 0 bases and J by 4 bases; unmatched bases: 7. The CDR3 contains 18 residues. CDR3: CASSLAPGQGATNQPQHF. CDR3 coding DNA: TGTGCCAGCAGCTTAGCCCCGGGACAGGGGGCGACGAATCAGCCCCAGCATTTT.

The chain employs TRBV7-2 and TRBJ2-1; D gene uncertain. CDR1 and CDR2 from the germline V gene are SGHTA and FQGNSA. V was cut by 1 base and J by 6 bases, with 7 bases left in between. The CDR3 is 13 amino acids. The CDR3: CASSLVHGNEQFF. CDR3 nucleotides: TGTGCCAGCAGCTTAGTCCACGGCAATGAGCAGTTCTTC.

The V and J genes are TRBV14 and TRBJ2-3, with D uncertain. Germline lookup yields CDR1 SGHDN and CDR2 FVKESK. This CDR3 is built from 14 residues. Trimming stripped 1 base from V and 3 bases from J, with 8 bases between. CDR3 DNA sequence: TGTGCCAGCAGCCAAGGAGGCCAGACAGATACGCAGTATTTT. It codes for CASSQGGQTDTQYF.

There are many counts of this clone. The chain combines TRBV28 with TRBJ1-5, with no clear D. The germline V and J ends were trimmed by 1 base and 9 bases, with 13 bases remaining between them. This CDR3 has 14 residues. CDR1 MDHEN and CDR2 SYDVKM come from the germline V gene. CDR3 protein: CASSLSTGVRPQHF. CDR3 coding DNA: TGTGCCAGCAGTTTATCCACGGGTGTAAGGCCCCAGCATTTT.

The chain has TRBV5-1 and TRBJ2-6; tentatively, D is TRBD2 (5 bases). Germline CDR1 and CDR2: SGHRS and YFSETQ. This CDR3 has 19 amino acids. The V end was cut by 1 base, the J end by 4 bases, with 21 bases between. The CDR3: CASSLRPLGRGGGANVLTF. The CDR3, as DNA: TGCGCCAGCAGCTTGAGGCCACTCGGCCGCGGCGGGGGGGCCAACGTCCTGACTTTC.

J is TRBJ1-2 and V is TRBV7-2; D gene ambiguous. V was shortened by 3 bases and J by 2 bases, with 4 bases between the two germline ends. The CDR3 is 12 amino acids. Germline lookup yields CDR1 SGHTA and CDR2 FQGNSA. The CDR3 sequence: CASSFRNYGYTF. The CDR3 DNA is TGTGCCAGCAGCTTCCGGAACTATGGCTACACCTTC.

V is TRBV7-2 and J is TRBJ1-1; 7 bases are a match to TRBD1. The CDR3 covers 17 residues. The junction had 17 bases not matched to a gene; V was cut back by 5 bases and J by 5 bases. The germline CDR1 and CDR2 sequences are SGHTA and FQGNSA. Written as DNA, the CDR3 is TGTGCCAGCAGCCCGGACCTCTTACAGGGGTATAGAACTGAAGCTTTCTTT. It is translated as CASSPDLLQGYRTEAFF.

The gene calls are TRBV2 and TRBJ2-3, with 8 positions matching TRBD2. This CDR3 contains 16 residues. Trimming cost V 7 bases and J 1 base; bases outside gene matches: 10. Germline loops: CDR1 SNHLY, CDR2 FYNNEI. CDR3 in amino acids: CASIQMSGSGTDTQYF. CDR3 in DNA: TGTGCCAGCATCCAGATGAGCGGGAGTGGCACAGATACGCAGTATTTT.

The CDR3 DNA follows: TGTGCCAGCAGCCCACCGACTAGCGGCTACAATGAGCAGTTCTTC. Translating it yields CASSPPTSGYNEQFF. The chain joins TRBV3-1 (or the pseudogene TRBV3-2) to TRBJ2-1; the match to TRBD2 covers 9 bases. After removal of 4 bases from V and 3 bases from J, the junction contained 4 bases not matched to a gene. This CDR3 is built from 15 residues. CDR1 and CDR2 from the germline V gene are LGHDT and YNNKEL (reference sequence).